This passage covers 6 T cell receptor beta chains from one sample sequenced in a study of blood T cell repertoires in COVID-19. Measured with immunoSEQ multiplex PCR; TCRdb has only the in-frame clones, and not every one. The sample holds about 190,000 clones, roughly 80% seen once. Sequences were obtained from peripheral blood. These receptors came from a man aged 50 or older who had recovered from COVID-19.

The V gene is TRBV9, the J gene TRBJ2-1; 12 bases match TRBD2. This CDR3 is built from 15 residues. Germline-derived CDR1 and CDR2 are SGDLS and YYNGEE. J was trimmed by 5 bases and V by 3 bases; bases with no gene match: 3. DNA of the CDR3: TGTGCCAGCAGCGCTAGACTAGCGGGAGACAATGAGCAGTTCTTC. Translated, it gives CASSARLAGDNEQFF. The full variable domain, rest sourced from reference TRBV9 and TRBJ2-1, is DSGVTQTPKHLITATGQRVTLRCSPRSGDLSVYWYQQSLDQGLQFLIQYYNGEERAKGNILERFSAQQFPDLHSELNLSSLELGDSALYFCASSARLAGDNEQFFGPGTRLTVL.

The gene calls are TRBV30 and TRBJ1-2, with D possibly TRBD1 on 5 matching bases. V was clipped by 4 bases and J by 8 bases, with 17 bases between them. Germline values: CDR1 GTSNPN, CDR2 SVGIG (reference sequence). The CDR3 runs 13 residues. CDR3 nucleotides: TGTGCCTGGAATTCAGGGTGGAGAGACGGCTACACCTTC. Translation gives CAWNSGWRDGYTF.

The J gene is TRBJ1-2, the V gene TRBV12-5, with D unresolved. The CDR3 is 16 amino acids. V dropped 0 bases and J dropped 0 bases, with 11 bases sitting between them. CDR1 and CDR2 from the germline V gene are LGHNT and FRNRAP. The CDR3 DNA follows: TGTGCTAGTGGTTTGGTACGAGGGCAGTCTAACTATGGCTACACCTTC. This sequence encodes CASGLVRGQSNYGYTF.

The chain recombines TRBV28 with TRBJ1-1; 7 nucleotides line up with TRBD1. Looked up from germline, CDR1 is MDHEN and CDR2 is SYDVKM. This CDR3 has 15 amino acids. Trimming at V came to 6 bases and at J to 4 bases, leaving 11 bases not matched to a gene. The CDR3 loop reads CASREERTGRTEAFF. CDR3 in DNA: TGTGCCAGCAGGGAGGAAAGGACAGGACGCACTGAAGCTTTCTTT.

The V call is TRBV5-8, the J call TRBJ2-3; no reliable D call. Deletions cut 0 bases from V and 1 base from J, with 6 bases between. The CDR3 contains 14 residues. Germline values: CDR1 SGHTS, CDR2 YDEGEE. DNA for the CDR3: TGTGCCAGCAGCTTGGATCGGGGCACAGATACGCAGTATTTT. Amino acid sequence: CASSLDRGTDTQYF.

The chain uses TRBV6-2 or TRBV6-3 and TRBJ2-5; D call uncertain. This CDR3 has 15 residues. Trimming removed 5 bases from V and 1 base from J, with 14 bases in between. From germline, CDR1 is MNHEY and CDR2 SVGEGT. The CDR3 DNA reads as TGTGCCAGCAGTGACATACGACCGCCCCAAGAGACCCAGTACTTC. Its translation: CASSDIRPPQETQYF.